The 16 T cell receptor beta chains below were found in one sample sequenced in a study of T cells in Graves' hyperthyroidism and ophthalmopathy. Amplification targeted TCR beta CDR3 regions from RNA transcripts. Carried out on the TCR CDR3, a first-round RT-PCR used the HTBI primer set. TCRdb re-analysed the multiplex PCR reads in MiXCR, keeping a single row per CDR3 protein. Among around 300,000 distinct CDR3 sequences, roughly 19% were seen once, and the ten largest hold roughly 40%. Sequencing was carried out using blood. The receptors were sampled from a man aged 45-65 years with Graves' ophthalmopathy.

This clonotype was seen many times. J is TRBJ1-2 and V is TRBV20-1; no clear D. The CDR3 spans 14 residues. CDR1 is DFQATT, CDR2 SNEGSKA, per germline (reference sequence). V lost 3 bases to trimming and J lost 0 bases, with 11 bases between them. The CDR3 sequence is CSARGMASNYGYTF. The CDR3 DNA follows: TGCAGTGCTAGGGGCATGGCTTCTAACTATGGCTACACCTTC.

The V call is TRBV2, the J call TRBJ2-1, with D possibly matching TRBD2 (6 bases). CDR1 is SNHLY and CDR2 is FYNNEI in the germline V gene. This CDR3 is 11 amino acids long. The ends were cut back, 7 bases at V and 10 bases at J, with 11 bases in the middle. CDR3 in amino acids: CASNLAREQFF. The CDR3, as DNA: TGTGCCAGCAATCTAGCGAGAGAGCAGTTCTTC.

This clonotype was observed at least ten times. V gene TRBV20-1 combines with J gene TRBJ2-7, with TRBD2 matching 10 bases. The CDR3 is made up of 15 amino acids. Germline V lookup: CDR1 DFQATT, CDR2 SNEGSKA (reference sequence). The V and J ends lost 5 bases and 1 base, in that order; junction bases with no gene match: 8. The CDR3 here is CSAPLGTSASYEQYF. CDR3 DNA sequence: TGCAGTGCTCCACTTGGGACTAGCGCATCCTACGAGCAGTACTTC.

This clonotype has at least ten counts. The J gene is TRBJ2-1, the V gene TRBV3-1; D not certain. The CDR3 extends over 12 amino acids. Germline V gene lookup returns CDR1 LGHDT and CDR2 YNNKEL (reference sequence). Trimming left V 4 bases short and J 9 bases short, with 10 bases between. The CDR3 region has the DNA TGTGCCAGCAGCCCCACCTCGGGTGAGCAGTTCTTC. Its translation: CASSPTSGEQFF.

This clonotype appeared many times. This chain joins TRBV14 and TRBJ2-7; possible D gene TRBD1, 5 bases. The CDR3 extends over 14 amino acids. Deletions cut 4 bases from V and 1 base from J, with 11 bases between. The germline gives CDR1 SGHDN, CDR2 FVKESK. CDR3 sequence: CASSPRQTSYEQYF. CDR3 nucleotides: TGTGCCAGCAGCCCCAGACAGACTTCCTACGAGCAGTACTTC. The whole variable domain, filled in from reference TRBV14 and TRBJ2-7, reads EAGVTQFPSHSVIEKGQTVTLRCDPISGHDNLYWYRRVMGKEIKFLLHFVKESKQDESGMPNNRFLAERTGGTYSTLKVQPAELEDSGVYFCASSPRQTSYEQYFGPGTRLTVT.

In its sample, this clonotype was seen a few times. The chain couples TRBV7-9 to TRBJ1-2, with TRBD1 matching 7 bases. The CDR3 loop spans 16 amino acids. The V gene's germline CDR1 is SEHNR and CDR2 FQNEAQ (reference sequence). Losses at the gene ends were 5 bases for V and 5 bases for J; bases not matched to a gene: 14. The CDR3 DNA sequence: TGTGCCAGCAGCCCTTCATCCGGGACAGCGGGGTATGGCTACACCTTC. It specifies CASSPSSGTAGYGYTF.

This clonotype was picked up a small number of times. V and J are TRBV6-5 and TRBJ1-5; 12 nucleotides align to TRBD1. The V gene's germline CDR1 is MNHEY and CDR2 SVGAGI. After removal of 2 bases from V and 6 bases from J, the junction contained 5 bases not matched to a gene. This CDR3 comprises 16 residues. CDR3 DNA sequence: TGTGCCAGCAGTTACGGGTCGGGACAGGGGGCTCAGCCCCAGCATTTT. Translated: CASSYGSGQGAQPQHF.

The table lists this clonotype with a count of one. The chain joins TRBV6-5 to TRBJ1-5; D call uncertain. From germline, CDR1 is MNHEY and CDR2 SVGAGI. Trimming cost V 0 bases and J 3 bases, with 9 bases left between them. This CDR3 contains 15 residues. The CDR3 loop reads CASSYSSGFNQPQHF. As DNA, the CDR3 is TGTGCCAGCAGTTACTCGTCGGGGTTCAATCAGCCCCAGCATTTT.

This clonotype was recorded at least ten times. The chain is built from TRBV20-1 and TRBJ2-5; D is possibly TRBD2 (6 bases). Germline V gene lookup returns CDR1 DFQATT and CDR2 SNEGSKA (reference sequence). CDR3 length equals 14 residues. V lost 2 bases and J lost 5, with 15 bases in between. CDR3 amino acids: CSARYSDGSETQYF. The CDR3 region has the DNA TGCAGTGCTAGATATAGCGACGGGAGCGAGACCCAGTACTTC.

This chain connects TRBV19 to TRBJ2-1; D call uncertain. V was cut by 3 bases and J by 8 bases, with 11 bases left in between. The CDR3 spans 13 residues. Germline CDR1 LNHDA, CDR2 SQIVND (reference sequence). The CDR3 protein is CASSMGVGDEQFF. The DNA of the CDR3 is TGTGCCAGTAGTATGGGTGTTGGGGATGAGCAGTTCTTC.

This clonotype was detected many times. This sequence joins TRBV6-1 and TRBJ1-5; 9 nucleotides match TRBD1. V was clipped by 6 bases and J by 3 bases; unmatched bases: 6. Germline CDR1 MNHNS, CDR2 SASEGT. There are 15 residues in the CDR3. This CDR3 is CASRVTGGVNQPQHF. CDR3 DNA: TGTGCCAGCAGGGTGACAGGGGGTGTCAATCAGCCCCAGCATTTT.

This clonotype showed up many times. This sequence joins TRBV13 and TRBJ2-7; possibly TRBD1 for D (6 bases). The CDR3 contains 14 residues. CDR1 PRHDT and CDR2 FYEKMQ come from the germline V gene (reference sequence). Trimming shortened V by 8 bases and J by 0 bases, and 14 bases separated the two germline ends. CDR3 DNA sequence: TGTGCCAGCGGGCAAAGGGACAACTCCTACGAGCAGTACTTC. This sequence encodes CASGQRDNSYEQYF.

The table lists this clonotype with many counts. CDR3 coding DNA: TGTGCCAGCAGCTCAAACCGGCTCTACGAGCAGTACTTC. Translating it yields CASSSNRLYEQYF. This chain joins TRBV13 and TRBJ2-7; no definite D call. Trimming took off 4 bases at V and 3 bases at J, with 10 bases between the two ends. This CDR3 has 13 residues. Germline CDR1 is PRHDT and CDR2 is FYEKMQ (reference sequence).

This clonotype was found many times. The chain's CDR3 is CAWSGAGTSAETQYF. The DNA for the CDR3 is TGTGCCTGGAGTGGCGCAGGGACGAGTGCCGAGACCCAGTACTTC. This chain links TRBV30 with TRBJ2-5; TRBD1 or TRBD2 may be the D gene (5 bases each). V was pared by 1 base and J by 5 bases, with 17 bases between. Per germline, CDR1 GTSNPN and CDR2 SVGIG (reference sequence). This CDR3 has 15 residues.

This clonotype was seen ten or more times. CDR3 loop: CASSGVAYNEQFF. CDR3 coding DNA: TGTGCCAGCAGTGGGGTTGCCTACAATGAGCAGTTCTTC. This chain joins TRBV2 and TRBJ2-1; D is uncertain. V was shortened by 4 bases and J by 2 bases, with 6 bases between the two germline ends. CDR3 length: 13 amino acids. Germline CDR1 SNHLY, CDR2 FYNNEI.

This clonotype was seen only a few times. The CDR3 DNA reads TGTGCCATCGGCCTAGGACTAGCGGGAGCCGATACGCAGTATTTT. Translating gives CAIGLGLAGADTQYF. This rearrangement joins TRBV10-3 to TRBJ2-3, with 13 bases aligning to TRBD2. The CDR3 is 15 residues long. The trim removed 8 bases at V and 6 bases at J, leaving 8 bases unmatched. CDR1 and CDR2 (germline): ENHRY, SYGVKD.